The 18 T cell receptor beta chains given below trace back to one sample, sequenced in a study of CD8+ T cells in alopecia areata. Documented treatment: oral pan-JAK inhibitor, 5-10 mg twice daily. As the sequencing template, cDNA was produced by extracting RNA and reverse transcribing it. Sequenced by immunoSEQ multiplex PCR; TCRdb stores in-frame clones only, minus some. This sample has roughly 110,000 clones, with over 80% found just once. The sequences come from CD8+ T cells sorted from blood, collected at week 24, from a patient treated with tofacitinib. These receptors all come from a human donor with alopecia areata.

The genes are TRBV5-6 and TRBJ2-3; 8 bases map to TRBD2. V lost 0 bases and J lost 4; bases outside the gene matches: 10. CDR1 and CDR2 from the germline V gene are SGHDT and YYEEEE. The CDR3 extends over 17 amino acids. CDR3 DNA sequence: TGTGCCAGCAGCTTGGCGGGCGGGGGGCATTTCCCAGATACGCAGTATTTT. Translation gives CASSLAGGGHFPDTQYF.

CDR3 coding DNA: TGTGCCAGCAGTTTAATTGGGGAACACGAGCAGTACTTC. Its protein product is CASSLIGEHEQYF. V and J are TRBV27 and TRBJ2-7; no clear D. The CDR3 contains 13 residues. The V end lost 2 bases, the J end lost 5 bases, and 10 bases lay between the germline ends. Germline-derived CDR1 and CDR2 are MNHEY and SMNVEV (reference sequence).

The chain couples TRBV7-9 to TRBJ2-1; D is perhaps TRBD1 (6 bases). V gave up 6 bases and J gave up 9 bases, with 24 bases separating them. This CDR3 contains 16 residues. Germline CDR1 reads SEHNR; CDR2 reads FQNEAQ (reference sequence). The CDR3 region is CASSFTRQVGRGEQFF. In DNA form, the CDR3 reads TGTGCCAGCAGTTTCACCCGACAGGTTGGGCGAGGTGAGCAGTTCTTC.

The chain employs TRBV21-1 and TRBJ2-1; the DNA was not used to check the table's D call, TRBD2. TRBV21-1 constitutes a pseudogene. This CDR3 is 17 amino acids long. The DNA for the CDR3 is TGTGCCAGCAGCCAGGGGAGGGGGGCGCATACCAGAAATGAGCAGTTCTTC. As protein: CASSQGRGAHTRNEQFF.

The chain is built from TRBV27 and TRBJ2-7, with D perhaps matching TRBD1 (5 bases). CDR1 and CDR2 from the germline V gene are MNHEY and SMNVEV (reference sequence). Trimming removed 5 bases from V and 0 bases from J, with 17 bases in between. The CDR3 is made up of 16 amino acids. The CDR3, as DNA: TGTGCCAGCAGTCCCGGAACAGGCAGGAGCTCCTACGAGCAGTACTTC. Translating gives CASSPGTGRSSYEQYF.

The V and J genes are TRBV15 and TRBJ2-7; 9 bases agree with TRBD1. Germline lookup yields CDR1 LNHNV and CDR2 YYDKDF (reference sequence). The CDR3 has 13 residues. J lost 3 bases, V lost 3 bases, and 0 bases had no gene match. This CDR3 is CATSRDRGYEQYF. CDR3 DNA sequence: TGTGCCACCAGCAGGGACAGGGGCTACGAGCAGTACTTC.

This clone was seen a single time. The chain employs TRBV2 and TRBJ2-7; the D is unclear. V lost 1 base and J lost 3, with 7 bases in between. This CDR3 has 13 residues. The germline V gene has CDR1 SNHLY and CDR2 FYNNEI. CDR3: CASSEGEGYEQYF. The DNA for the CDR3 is TGTGCCAGCAGTGAAGGGGAAGGCTACGAGCAGTACTTC.

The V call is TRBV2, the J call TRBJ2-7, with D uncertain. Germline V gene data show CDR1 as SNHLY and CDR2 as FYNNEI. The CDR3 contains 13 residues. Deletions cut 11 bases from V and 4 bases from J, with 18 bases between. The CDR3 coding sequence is TGTGCCTCGTTTATGGCGCAAGATTACGAGCAGTACTTC. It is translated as CASFMAQDYEQYF.

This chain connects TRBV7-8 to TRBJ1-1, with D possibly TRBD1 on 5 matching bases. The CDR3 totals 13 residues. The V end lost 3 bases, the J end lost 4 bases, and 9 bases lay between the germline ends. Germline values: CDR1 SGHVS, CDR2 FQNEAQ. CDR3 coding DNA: TGTGCCAGCAGCTTGGAGCAGGGCACTGAAGCTTTCTTT. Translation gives CASSLEQGTEAFF.

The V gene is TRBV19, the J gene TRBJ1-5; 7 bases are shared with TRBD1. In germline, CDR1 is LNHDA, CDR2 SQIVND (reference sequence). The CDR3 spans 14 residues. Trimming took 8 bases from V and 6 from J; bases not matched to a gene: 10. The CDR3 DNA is TGTGCCAGTGGGGGCCGACAGGGAGGTCAGCCCCAGCATTTT. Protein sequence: CASGGRQGGQPQHF.

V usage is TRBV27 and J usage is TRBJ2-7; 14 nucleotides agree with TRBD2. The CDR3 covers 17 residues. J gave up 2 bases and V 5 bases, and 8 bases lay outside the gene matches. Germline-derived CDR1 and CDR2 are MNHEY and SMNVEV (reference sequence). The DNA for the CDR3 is TGTGCCAGCAGTATCCGGACTAGCGGGGGGCCACCCTACGAGCAGTACTTC. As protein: CASSIRTSGGPPYEQYF.

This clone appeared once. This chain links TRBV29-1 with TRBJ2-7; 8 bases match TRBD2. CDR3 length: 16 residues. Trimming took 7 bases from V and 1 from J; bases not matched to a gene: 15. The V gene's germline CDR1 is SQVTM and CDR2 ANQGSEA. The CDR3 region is CSATDPLGGGSYEQYF. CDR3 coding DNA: TGCAGCGCAACCGACCCCTTGGGCGGGGGGTCCTACGAGCAGTACTTC.

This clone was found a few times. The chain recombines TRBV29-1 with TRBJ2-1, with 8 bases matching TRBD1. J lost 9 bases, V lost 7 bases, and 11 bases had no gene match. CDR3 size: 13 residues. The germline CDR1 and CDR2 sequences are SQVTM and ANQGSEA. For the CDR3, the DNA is TGCAGCGCTAACCCTCCCGGACAGGGTGAGCAGTTCTTC. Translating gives CSANPPGQGEQFF.

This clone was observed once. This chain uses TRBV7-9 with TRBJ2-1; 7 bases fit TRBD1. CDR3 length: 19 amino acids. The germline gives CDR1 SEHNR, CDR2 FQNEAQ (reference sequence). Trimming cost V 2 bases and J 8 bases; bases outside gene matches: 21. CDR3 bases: TGTGCCAGCAGCTTATCTTTTGTGGGTGACAGGGTCCGTACTGATGAGCAGTTCTTC. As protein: CASSLSFVGDRVRTDEQFF.

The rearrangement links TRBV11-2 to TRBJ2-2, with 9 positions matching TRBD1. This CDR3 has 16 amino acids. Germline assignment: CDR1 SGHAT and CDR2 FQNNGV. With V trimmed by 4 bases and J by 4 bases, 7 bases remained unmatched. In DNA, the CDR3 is TGTGCCAGCAGCTCCCCCAACAGGGGGCCCACCGGGGAGCTGTTTTTT. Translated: CASSSPNRGPTGELFF. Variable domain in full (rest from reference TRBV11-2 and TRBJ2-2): EAGVAQSPRYKIIEKRQSVAFWCNPISGHATLYWYQQILGQGPKLLIQFQNNGVVDDSQLPKDRFSAERLKGVDSTLKIQPAKLEDSAVYLCASSSPNRGPTGELFFGEGSRLTVL.

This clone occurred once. The CDR3 here is CASSPQGRYEQYF. The CDR3 DNA reads TGTGCCAGCAGCCCCCAGGGGAGGTACGAGCAGTACTTC. The V call is TRBV7-8, the J call TRBJ2-7; the D gene could be TRBD1 or TRBD2 (6 bases each). V lost 5 bases and J lost 4, with 12 bases in between. Looked up from germline, CDR1 is SGHVS and CDR2 is FQNEAQ. This CDR3 region has 13 residues. Filled out from reference TRBV7-8 and TRBJ2-7, the complete variable domain reads GAGVSQSPRYKVAKRGQDVALRCDPISGHVSLFWYQQALGQGPEFLTYFQNEAQLDKSGLPSDRFFAERPEGSVSTLKIQRTQQEDSAVYLCASSPQGRYEQYFGPGTRLTVT.

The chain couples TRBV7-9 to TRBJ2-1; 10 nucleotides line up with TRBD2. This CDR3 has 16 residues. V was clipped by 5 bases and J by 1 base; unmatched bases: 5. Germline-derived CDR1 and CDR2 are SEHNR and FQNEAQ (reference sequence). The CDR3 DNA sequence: TGTGCCAGCAGCGAAGCGGGGGGGCGGTCCTACAATGAGCAGTTCTTC. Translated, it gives CASSEAGGRSYNEQFF.

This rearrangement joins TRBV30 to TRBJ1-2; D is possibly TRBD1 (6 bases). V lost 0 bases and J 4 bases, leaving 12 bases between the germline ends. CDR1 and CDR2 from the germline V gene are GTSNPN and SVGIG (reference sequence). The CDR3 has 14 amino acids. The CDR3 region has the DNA TGTGCCTGGAGTGTACGCAGGGGCGGCTATGGCTACACCTTC. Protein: CAWSVRRGGYGYTF. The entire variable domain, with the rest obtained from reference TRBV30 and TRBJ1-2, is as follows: SQTIHQWPATLVQPVGSPLSLECTVEGTSNPNLYWYRQAAGRGLQLLFYSVGIGQISSEVPQNLSASRPQDRQFILSSKKLLLSDSGFYLCAWSVRRGGYGYTFGSGTRLTVV.